A single sample gave rise to the 25 T cell receptor beta chains below, sequenced in a study of cytomegalovirus exposure and HLA in healthy donors. With 60 Vbeta and 13 Jbeta primers, the PCR was carried out. Using immunoSEQ multiplex PCR, the repertoire was profiled, and TCRdb retains in-frame clones only, with some absent. Of some 150,000 clones listed, roughly four fifths are singletons. Sequencing was performed on PBMCs. Receptors were obtained from a man aged 25 to 40 in good health and CMV-seronegative.

The CDR3 coding sequence is TGTGCCAGTAGCGGGGACAGGGCCTTGCAGCCCCAGCATTTT. This sequence encodes CASSGDRALQPQHF. The chain links TRBV19 to TRBJ1-5; 9 bases map to TRBD1. Germline CDR1 is LNHDA and CDR2 is SQIVND (reference sequence). This CDR3 region has 14 residues. Trimming took 6 bases from V and 7 from J; bases not matched to a gene: 7.

The chain couples TRBV10-1 to TRBJ2-7; tentative D call: TRBD2 (6 bases). Germline assignment: CDR1 WNHNN and CDR2 SYGVQD (reference sequence). The CDR3 covers 16 residues. The V gene lost 3 bases and the J gene lost 6 bases, with 21 bases spanning the gap. The CDR3: CASSEGWASDRGEQYF. In nucleotides, the CDR3 is TGCGCCAGCAGTGAAGGATGGGCTAGCGATCGGGGCGAGCAGTACTTC.

This chain connects TRBV6-5 to TRBJ1-3; no firm D call. V dropped 6 bases and J dropped 6 bases, with 18 bases sitting between them. This CDR3 has 15 residues. Germline CDR1 and CDR2: MNHEY and SVGAGI. CDR3 DNA: TGTGCCAGCAGGTACCTAAGGTCGGCGGAAAACACCATATATTTT. Protein: CASRYLRSAENTIYF.

The chain links TRBV5-4 to TRBJ2-1; 11 bases are shared with TRBD1. The V gene end was trimmed by 4 bases and the J gene end by 7 bases; junction bases not matched to a gene: 7. Germline loops: CDR1 SGHNT, CDR2 YYREEE (reference sequence). This CDR3 spans 15 amino acids. The CDR3 here is CASSVAGQGENEQFF. The CDR3 DNA reads as TGTGCCAGCAGCGTTGCGGGACAGGGGGAAAATGAGCAGTTCTTC. The full variable domain, with the rest looked up from reference TRBV5-4 and TRBJ2-1, is ETGVTQSPTHLIKTRGQQVTLRCSSQSGHNTVSWYQQALGQGPQFIFQYYREEENGRGNFPPRFSGLQFPNYSSELNVNALELDDSALYLCASSVAGQGENEQFFGPGTRLTVL.

The chain couples TRBV27 to TRBJ1-5; the D gene is possibly TRBD1 (5 bases). Per the germline V gene, CDR1 is MNHEY and CDR2 is SMNVEV (reference sequence). V was pared by 7 bases and J by 4 bases, with 14 bases between. The CDR3 is 14 residues long. The CDR3 bases are TGTGCCAGCAAACGGGACTTCCAAAATCAGCCCCAGCATTTT. It specifies CASKRDFQNQPQHF.

The DNA for the CDR3 is TGTGCCAGCAGTTTGCTGGGGGGGGGTCGAAATCAGCCCCAGCATTTT. This gives the protein CASSLLGGGRNQPQHF. The chain has TRBV28 and TRBJ1-5; perhaps TRBD1 as D (5 bases). The CDR3 extends over 16 amino acids. Germline V gene lookup returns CDR1 MDHEN and CDR2 SYDVKM. Trimming stripped 3 bases from V and 4 bases from J, with 16 bases between. The entire variable domain, with the rest obtained from reference TRBV28 and TRBJ1-5, is as follows: DVKVTQSSRYLVKRTGEKVFLECVQDMDHENMFWYRQDPGLGLRLIYFSYDVKMKEKGDIPEGYSVSREKKERFSLILESASTNQTSMYLCASSLLGGGRNQPQHFGDGTRLSIL.

The J gene is TRBJ1-5, the V gene TRBV5-5; 8 bases line up with TRBD1. This CDR3 is 16 amino acids long. V was clipped by 4 bases and J by 0 bases; unmatched bases: 6. Germline CDR1 reads SGHKS; CDR2 reads YYEKEE (reference sequence). DNA for the CDR3: TGTGCCAGCAGCGTGACAGGGGAGGGTAGCAATCAGCCCCAGCATTTT. Its protein product is CASSVTGEGSNQPQHF.

The chain joins TRBV5-4 to TRBJ1-3; maybe TRBD1 (5 bases). This CDR3 contains 16 residues. Trimming removed 0 bases at V and 2 bases at J, with 12 bases between. Germline CDR1 reads SGHNT; CDR2 reads YYREEE (reference sequence). CDR3 sequence (DNA): TGTGCCAGCAGCTTGGGACAGCCTGGGACTGGAAACACCATATATTTT. It codes for CASSLGQPGTGNTIYF.

This chain joins TRBV28 and TRBJ2-7; D may be TRBD2 (6 bases). Germline loops: CDR1 MDHEN, CDR2 SYDVKM. CDR3 size: 18 residues. V lost 4 bases and J 1 base, leaving 23 bases between the germline ends. The CDR3: CASSWPLGLTSASYEQYF. The CDR3 bases are TGTGCCAGCAGTTGGCCTTTGGGACTTACCTCTGCGTCCTACGAGCAGTACTTC.

The chain recombines TRBV28 with TRBJ1-1; no firm D call. With 1 base removed from V and 1 base from J, the gap between germline ends came to 13 bases. The V gene's germline CDR1 is MDHEN and CDR2 SYDVKM. CDR3 length: 16 amino acids. The CDR3 DNA sequence: TGTGCCAGCAGTTTATTAGGCTACGGGGAGAACACTGAAGCTTTCTTT. Its translation: CASSLLGYGENTEAFF.

V and J are TRBV28 and TRBJ1-3; the match to TRBD1 covers 9 bases. Germline V gives CDR1 MDHEN, CDR2 SYDVKM. The CDR3 runs 17 residues. Trimming cost V 6 bases and J 0 bases; bases outside gene matches: 9. The CDR3 reads CASRTGTGTFSGNTIYF. The CDR3 DNA is TGTGCCAGCAGAACCGGGACAGGGACTTTCTCTGGAAACACCATATATTTT.

The chain joins TRBV10-3 to TRBJ1-2, with 8 positions matching TRBD1. This CDR3 is 15 amino acids long. The germline CDR1 and CDR2 sequences are ENHRY and SYGVKD. Germline trimming cut 8 bases from V and 2 bases from J; bases unmatched to any gene: 10. For the CDR3, the DNA is TGTGCCATCGGATTCGGGCAGGGGGCGAACTATGGCTACACCTTC. Amino acid sequence: CAIGFGQGANYGYTF.

The V and J genes are TRBV4-2 and TRBJ2-2; TRBD1 matches 7 bases. CDR3 size: 15 residues. The V and J ends lost 5 bases and 3 bases, in that order; junction bases with no gene match: 6. Germline CDR1 LGHNA, CDR2 YNFKEQ. The CDR3 spells CASSDGTAYTGELFF. The CDR3, as DNA: TGTGCCAGCAGCGACGGGACAGCTTACACCGGGGAGCTGTTTTTT.

This clone has a handful of counts. This CDR3 is also generated by other DNA sequences in the sample. The V and J genes are TRBV27 and TRBJ1-6; no firm D call. V lost 3 bases and J 7 bases, leaving 10 bases between the germline ends. The length of the CDR3 is 14 residues. Per the germline V gene, CDR1 is MNHEY and CDR2 is SMNVEV (reference sequence). CDR3 region: CASSFREINSPLHF. CDR3 coding DNA: TGTGCCAGCAGTTTCCGGGAGATCAATTCACCCCTCCACTTT.

The chain links TRBV28 to TRBJ2-7; the match to TRBD1 covers 8 bases. Germline CDR1 and CDR2: MDHEN and SYDVKM. This CDR3 has 14 residues. V was clipped by 5 bases and J by 3 bases; unmatched bases: 6. Here the CDR3 reads CASSTGGTVYEQYF. CDR3 coding DNA: TGTGCCAGCAGTACAGGGGGTACCGTCTACGAGCAGTACTTC. Full variable domain (remainder filled in from reference TRBV28 and TRBJ2-7): DVKVTQSSRYLVKRTGEKVFLECVQDMDHENMFWYRQDPGLGLRLIYFSYDVKMKEKGDIPEGYSVSREKKERFSLILESASTNQTSMYLCASSTGGTVYEQYFGPGTRLTVT.

J is TRBJ1-1 and V is TRBV5-4; 10 bases are shared with TRBD1. V shed 0 bases, J shed 3 bases, and the junction held 5 bases outside the gene matches. The CDR3 extends over 16 amino acids. The germline V gene encodes CDR1 SGHNT and CDR2 YYREEE (reference sequence). Here the CDR3 DNA reads TGTGCCAGCAGCTTGGGAGGCGGGACAGGGGACACTGAAGCTTTCTTT. This translates into CASSLGGGTGDTEAFF.

This chain links TRBV18 with TRBJ2-7, with a weak D call TRBD2 (5 bases). The CDR3 extends over 17 amino acids. Germline loops: CDR1 KGHSH, CDR2 LQKENI. V lost 2 bases and J lost 6, with 23 bases in between. CDR3 sequence reads: CASSPRITGPGEIEQYF. The CDR3 region has the DNA TGTGCCAGCTCACCAAGGATTACGGGCCCTGGGGAGATCGAGCAGTACTTC.

About this clone: The junction does not match germline at one end; this may be a read error. The CDR3 spells CASSSLTGAKNSQYF. CDR3 nucleotides: TGTGCCAGCAGTTCTCTTACAGGGGCCAAAAACAGTCAGTACTTC. The chain employs TRBV28 and TRBJ2-4; TRBD1 aligns across 7 bases. Germline CDR1 reads MDHEN; CDR2 reads SYDVKM. The CDR3 covers 15 residues.

There are a few counts of this clone. The chain carries TRBV2 and TRBJ2-3; 7 bases are a match to TRBD2. This CDR3 is 16 amino acids long. Germline V gives CDR1 SNHLY, CDR2 FYNNEI. The V segment lost 6 bases and the J segment 5 bases; nucleotides outside the gene matches: 14. The DNA of the CDR3 is TGTGCCAGCAGAGCACCGGGACTACCCCGTAGAGATACGCAGTATTTT. Amino acid sequence: CASRAPGLPRRDTQYF.

The gene calls are TRBV18 and TRBJ1-4, with TRBD1 matching over 8 bases. The CDR3 sequence is 15 residues long. With 3 bases clipped from V and 4 bases from J, the junction kept 4 bases outside the gene matches. Germline assignment: CDR1 KGHSH and CDR2 LQKENI. The CDR3 nucleotides are TGTGCCAGCTCACCCTTGGACAGGGATAATGAAAAACTGTTTTTT. This codes for CASSPLDRDNEKLFF.

Within the sample, this clone is medium-sized. The chain employs TRBV2 and TRBJ1-2; 8 bases map to TRBD1. The germline CDR1 and CDR2 sequences are SNHLY and FYNNEI. CDR3 size: 20 residues. V shed 4 bases, J shed 0 bases, and the junction held 19 bases outside the gene matches. The CDR3 region has the DNA TGTGCCAGCAGTGGAGAGCTGTACGGGACAGGATTTGGGGCTAACTATGGCTACACCTTC. Translation: CASSGELYGTGFGANYGYTF.

The rearrangement uses TRBV2 and TRBJ2-3; 8 bases line up with TRBD2. The V gene end was trimmed by 2 bases and the J gene end by 0 bases; junction bases not matched to a gene: 7. The CDR3 spans 17 residues. Germline V lookup: CDR1 SNHLY, CDR2 FYNNEI. In DNA form, the CDR3 reads TGTGCCAGCAGTGAACCGACTAGCGTTACTAGCACAGATACGCAGTATTTT. This encodes CASSEPTSVTSTDTQYF.

As to this clone: At one boundary the junction diverges from the germline segment, which might be a read error. The chain uses TRBV7-7 and TRBJ2-1; 11 nucleotides align to TRBD2. The germline CDR1 and CDR2 sequences are SSHAT and FNYEAQ (reference sequence). This CDR3 comprises 13 residues. Here the CDR3 reads CASSPTSGVEQFF. The CDR3 region has the DNA TGTGCTAGCAGCCCGACTAGCGGGGTTGAGCAGTTCTTC. Variable domain in full (rest from reference TRBV7-7 and TRBJ2-1): GAGVSQSPRYKVTKRGQDVTLRCDPISSHATLYWYQQALGQGPEFLTYFNYEAQPDKSGLPSDRFSAERPEGSISTLTIQRTEQRDSAMYRCASSPTSGVEQFFGPGTRLTVL.

The rearrangement links TRBV5-1 to TRBJ2-3; D possibly corresponds to TRBD2 (6 bases). The CDR3 has 14 residues. Deletions cut 1 base from V and 2 bases from J, with 8 bases between. Germline V gene sequence: CDR1 SGHRS, CDR2 YFSETQ. The CDR3 here is CASSLRTNTDTQYF. CDR3 DNA: TGCGCCAGCAGCTTGCGGACTAACACAGATACGCAGTATTTT.

The CDR3 sequence: CASRRTGDVGSQYF. CDR3 nucleotide sequence: TGTGCCAGCAGACGGACAGGGGATGTGGGCAGTCAGTACTTC. The chain recombines TRBV27 with TRBJ2-4; 9 nucleotides line up with TRBD1. With V trimmed by 6 bases and J by 12 bases, 12 bases remained unmatched. The CDR3 totals 14 residues. Germline V CDR1 and CDR2: MNHEY, SMNVEV (reference sequence).